The 17 T cell receptor beta chains in this list originate from one sample, sequenced in a study of T-cell memory formation after mild COVID-19. TCRdb independently ran MiXCR on the 5' RACE reads; one entry per CDR3 protein. There are about 110,000 distinct CDR3 sequences in the sample; 18% occur only once, and approximately 5.5% lies in the top ten. Input material: PBMCs or a T cell subset sorted from them (not recorded which). The origin of the receptors is a man younger than 35 who had mild COVID-19 (a few samples of this study predate the infection). Cell type and time point are not known.

This clonotype was seen more than once but under ten times. The chain couples TRBV5-1 to TRBJ2-2; maybe TRBD2 (6 bases). The length of the CDR3 is 14 residues. The germline CDR1 and CDR2 sequences are SGHRS and YFSETQ. The V end lost 0 bases, the J end lost 7 bases, and 10 bases lay between the germline ends. The CDR3 sequence is CASSLDGGGGELFF. CDR3 nucleotide sequence: TGCGCCAGCAGCTTGGACGGGGGAGGCGGGGAGCTGTTTTTT.

The chain links TRBV4-1 to TRBJ1-1, with a weak D call TRBD1 (5 bases). V lost 4 bases and J 2 bases, leaving 17 bases between the germline ends. Germline-derived CDR1 and CDR2 are MGHRA and YSYEKL. This CDR3 spans 16 amino acids. Here the CDR3 DNA reads TGCGCCAGCAGCCGCCTCCCCCAGACAGTAAACACTGAAGCTTTCTTT. Translation: CASSRLPQTVNTEAFF.

A single count supports this clonotype. This CDR3 is CASSPFQDGTGNTIYF. CDR3 DNA: TGTGCCAGCAGCCCTTTCCAGGACGGAACTGGAAACACCATATATTTT. The chain links TRBV4-2 to TRBJ1-3, with no clear D. The CDR3 has 16 amino acids. The germline V and J ends were trimmed by 4 bases and 2 bases, with 15 bases remaining between them. CDR1 is LGHNA, CDR2 YNFKEQ, per germline.

Comments on this clonotype: One end of the junction fails to match germline, which may point to a read error. The chain couples TRBV19 to TRBJ1-6, with TRBD1 matching 9 bases. The CDR3 has 9 amino acids. Germline V gene data show CDR1 as LNHDA and CDR2 as SQIVND (reference sequence). The CDR3, as DNA: TGTGCCAGTTCCGGGACAGGGAACTTT. It is translated as CASSGTGNF.

This chain links TRBV12-3 or TRBV12-4 with TRBJ2-3; 9 bases are shared with TRBD2. V shed 3 bases, J shed 4 bases, and the junction held 8 bases outside the gene matches. The CDR3 is 16 residues long. The CDR3 DNA reads TGTGCCAGCAGTTTGTGGAGCGGGGGGCCCGCAGATACGCAGTATTTT. It encodes CASSLWSGGPADTQYF.

This clonotype was observed a few times. This chain connects TRBV6-2 or TRBV6-3 to TRBJ2-4; 10 nucleotides agree with TRBD2. CDR1 is MNHEY, CDR2 SVGEGT, per germline. This CDR3 has 15 amino acids. V trimming: 2 bases; J trimming: 8 bases; junction bases outside the gene matches: 6. The CDR3 protein is CASSYELAGLYIQYF. The CDR3 nucleotides are TGTGCCAGCAGTTACGAACTAGCGGGGCTATACATTCAGTACTTC.

The chain recombines TRBV7-2 with TRBJ1-2; 8 bases are shared with TRBD1. CDR1 is SGHTA and CDR2 is FQGNSA in the germline V gene. V shed 3 bases, J shed 3 bases, and the junction held 6 bases outside the gene matches. The CDR3 spans 15 residues. This chain's CDR3 is CASSLRTGIDYGYTF. CDR3 nucleotide sequence: TGTGCCAGCAGCTTGAGGACAGGGATCGACTATGGCTACACCTTC.

V usage is TRBV10-3 and J usage is TRBJ1-1; D might be TRBD1 (6 bases). The CDR3 contains 14 residues. Germline CDR1 and CDR2: ENHRY and SYGVKD. Trimming removed 8 bases from V and 5 bases from J, with 18 bases in between. Written as DNA, the CDR3 is TGTGCCATCCACCCGGGGGGCTCATGGACTGAAGCTTTCTTT. Translation gives CAIHPGGSWTEAFF.

The chain uses TRBV7-9 and TRBJ1-4, with D perhaps TRBD1 (6 bases). The ends were cut back, 5 bases at V and 10 bases at J, with 17 bases in the middle. Germline lookup yields CDR1 SEHNR and CDR2 FQNEAQ (reference sequence). CDR3 length: 14 amino acids. The CDR3 coding sequence is TGTGCCAGCAGCGTCCAGGGGAACAAGGGAAAACTGTTTTTT. The encoded protein is CASSVQGNKGKLFF.

The gene calls are TRBV20-1 and TRBJ2-1, with 8 nucleotides matching TRBD2. There are 16 residues in the CDR3. Germline trimming cut 5 bases from V and 1 base from J; bases unmatched to any gene: 10. Looked up from germline, CDR1 is DFQATT and CDR2 is SNEGSKA (reference sequence). The CDR3 nucleotides read TGCAGTGCTGGAGGAGGTGGCGGGGGGTCCTACAATGAGCAGTTCTTC. The encoded protein is CSAGGGGGGSYNEQFF.

This clonotype was found a few times. This sequence joins TRBV3-1 and TRBJ1-1; maybe TRBD1 (5 bases). The CDR3 consists of 15 residues. The germline CDR1 and CDR2 sequences are LGHDT and YNNKEL (reference sequence). Trimming stripped 4 bases from V and 0 bases from J, with 12 bases between. The CDR3 DNA follows: TGTGCCAGCAGCCCGGGACGGTTAATGAACACTGAAGCTTTCTTT. This gives the protein CASSPGRLMNTEAFF.

This clonotype was picked up a small number of times. The chain links TRBV12-3 or TRBV12-4 to TRBJ1-2; 7 nucleotides line up with TRBD1. Trimming removed 5 bases from V and 0 bases from J; junction bases left unmatched: 6. There are 15 residues in the CDR3. CDR3 sequence reads: CASSPRGLANYGYTF. The CDR3 bases are TGTGCCAGCAGTCCTAGGGGGCTTGCTAACTATGGCTACACCTTC.

This clonotype was detected only a few times. The V call is TRBV7-9, the J call TRBJ1-3; no reliable D call. Trimming cost V 2 bases and J 8 bases, with 7 bases left between them. The CDR3 has 12 amino acids. Germline V lookup: CDR1 SEHNR, CDR2 FQNEAQ (reference sequence). The CDR3 loop reads CASSLNGDTIYF. The CDR3 DNA reads TGTGCCAGCAGCTTAAACGGAGACACCATATATTTT.

The chain is built from TRBV5-1 and TRBJ1-2; TRBD1 is a possible D gene (6 bases). Trimming removed 3 bases at V and 5 bases at J, with 14 bases between. Germline CDR1 SGHRS, CDR2 YFSETQ. The CDR3 runs to 14 residues. The CDR3 region is CASSSAGGGYGYTF. The CDR3 DNA sequence: TGCGCCAGCAGCTCTGCCGGGGGCGGGTATGGCTACACCTTC.

This chain uses TRBV6-6 with TRBJ1-1; D ambiguous. Germline V CDR1 and CDR2: MNHNY, SVGAGI (reference sequence). Trimming stripped 5 bases from V and 4 bases from J, with 8 bases between. The CDR3 runs 12 residues. The chain's CDR3 is CASSQDFTEAFF. The CDR3 DNA follows: TGTGCCAGCAGTCAGGACTTCACTGAAGCTTTCTTT.

A few counts support this clonotype. V usage is TRBV5-4 and J usage is TRBJ2-1; D gene ambiguous. Germline CDR1 reads SGHNT; CDR2 reads YYREEE (reference sequence). The CDR3 length is 13 residues. V lost 4 bases to trimming and J lost 8 bases, with 13 bases between them. For the CDR3, the DNA is TGTGCCAGCAGCGGAGACCCGGGCTATGAGCAGTTCTTC. It codes for CASSGDPGYEQFF.

This clonotype has only a few counts. The chain combines TRBV6-5 with TRBJ2-7; D call uncertain. The V end lost 3 bases, the J end lost 6 bases, and 12 bases lay between the germline ends. This CDR3 region has 13 residues. Germline V gives CDR1 MNHEY, CDR2 SVGAGI. DNA for the CDR3: TGTGCCAGCAGTTATACGGGTGTAGGCGAGCAGTACGTC. As protein: CASSYTGVGEQYV.